These 25 T cell receptor beta chains share one sample of origin, sequenced in a study of T-cell memory formation after mild COVID-19. Each CDR3 protein is one row after TCRdb ran MiXCR on the 5' RACE reads. Altogether approximately 250,000 distinct CDR3 sequences are present, approximately 15% being singletons, with the ten largest covering around a fifth. What was sequenced was PBMCs or a T cell subset sorted from them (not recorded which). The receptor source for this set is a man younger than 30 who had mild COVID-19 (a few samples of this study predate the infection). Cell type and time point are not known.

This clonotype was seen more than once but under ten times. This sequence joins TRBV7-3 and TRBJ2-3; D perhaps matches TRBD2 (6 bases). The germline V and J ends were trimmed by 10 bases and 1 base, with 15 bases remaining between them. The CDR3 is 14 residues long. Per germline, CDR1 SGHTA and CDR2 FQGTGA. DNA for the CDR3: TGTGCCACCCGGAGGGGCGGGGGCACAGATACGCAGTATTTT. Protein: CATRRGGGTDTQYF.

This clonotype was recorded a few times. The rearrangement joins TRBV4-3 to TRBJ1-2, with TRBD1 matching over 7 bases. The CDR3 is 15 amino acids. Trimming at V came to 0 bases and at J to 2 bases, leaving 3 bases not matched to a gene. Germline lookup yields CDR1 LGHNA and CDR2 YSLEER. As DNA, the CDR3 is TGCGCCAGCAGCCAAGATCTGGACAGGAACTATGGCTACACCTTC. As protein: CASSQDLDRNYGYTF.

The chain is built from TRBV10-3 and TRBJ2-7; TRBD2 agrees at 7 bases. This CDR3 has 16 amino acids. Trimming took 1 base from V and 2 from J; bases not matched to a gene: 8. Germline V gives CDR1 ENHRY, CDR2 SYGVKD. The CDR3 sequence is CAISEFGAGSTYEQYF. The CDR3 region has the DNA TGTGCCATCAGTGAGTTTGGAGCGGGGTCTACCTACGAGCAGTACTTC.

This sequence joins TRBV18 and TRBJ2-1; D might be TRBD1 (6 bases). The germline V and J ends were trimmed by 2 bases and 6 bases, with 11 bases remaining between them. Germline V gene sequence: CDR1 KGHSH, CDR2 LQKENI. The CDR3 totals 14 residues. The CDR3 sequence is CASSPKTGLNEQFF. The CDR3 DNA sequence: TGTGCCAGCTCACCAAAAACAGGGCTCAATGAGCAGTTCTTC.

This clonotype was seen a handful of times. The chain uses TRBV3-1 and TRBJ2-5; 9 bases are a match to TRBD2. The germline CDR1 and CDR2 sequences are LGHDT and YNNKEL (reference sequence). The CDR3 is 15 residues long. V gave up 1 base and J gave up 5 bases; unmatched junction bases: 5. Here the CDR3 DNA reads TGTGCCAGCAGCCAAGGACTAGCGGTCTCTGAGACCCAGTACTTC. Protein product: CASSQGLAVSETQYF.

CDR3 residues: CASQRTGSDEQYV. The CDR3, as DNA: TGTGCCAGCCAAAGGACGGGGTCCGACGAGCAGTACGTC. The J gene is TRBJ2-7, the V gene TRBV28; a possible D gene is TRBD2 (5 bases). The CDR3 length is 13 residues. Germline V CDR1 and CDR2: MDHEN, SYDVKM. With 8 bases removed from V and 5 bases from J, the gap between germline ends came to 16 bases.

This clonotype was observed a handful of times. The J gene is TRBJ2-3, the V gene TRBV6-5; the match to TRBD1 covers 9 bases. With 4 bases clipped from V and 4 bases from J, the junction kept 6 bases outside the gene matches. This CDR3 region has 15 residues. Per germline, CDR1 MNHEY and CDR2 SVGAGI. The CDR3 loop reads CASSSTGGGADTQYF. CDR3 coding DNA: TGTGCCAGCAGTTCGACAGGGGGAGGTGCAGATACGCAGTATTTT.

The chain is built from TRBV7-8 and TRBJ2-1; 10 bases map to TRBD1. J lost 9 bases, V lost 4 bases, and 15 bases had no gene match. Germline V gene sequence: CDR1 SGHVS, CDR2 FQNEAQ. CDR3 size: 17 residues. The CDR3 loop is CASSSIAQGQGFREQFF. CDR3 DNA: TGTGCCAGCAGCTCAATAGCGCAGGGACAGGGGTTTCGTGAGCAGTTCTTC.

The chain carries TRBV5-1 and TRBJ1-6, with D unresolved. The CDR3 contains 13 residues. Trimming left V 4 bases short and J 10 bases short, with 12 bases between. CDR1 is SGHRS and CDR2 is YFSETQ in the germline V gene. CDR3 in DNA: TGCGCCAGCAGCCCAAGCCGGGAATCACCCCTCCACTTT. Its protein is CASSPSRESPLHF.

This clonotype has ten or more counts. This rearrangement joins TRBV6-5 to TRBJ1-2; no definite D call. CDR3 size: 14 residues. Trimming left V 2 bases short and J 3 bases short, with 10 bases between. Germline V gene sequence: CDR1 MNHEY, CDR2 SVGAGI. The CDR3 bases are TGTGCCAGCAGTTACAAGACTGCCGACTATGGCTACACCTTC. Translating gives CASSYKTADYGYTF.

This clonotype has just a few counts. The V call is TRBV27, the J call TRBJ1-4; maybe TRBD1 (6 bases). Germline V lookup: CDR1 MNHEY, CDR2 SMNVEV (reference sequence). The V end was cut by 6 bases, the J end by 0 bases, with 11 bases between. This CDR3 has 15 residues. The CDR3 coding sequence is TGTGCCAGCAGGGACAGCATTGCAACTAATGAAAAACTGTTTTTT. Encoded protein: CASRDSIATNEKLFF.

The chain carries TRBV28 and TRBJ2-7, with TRBD1 identical over 8 bases. With 8 bases clipped from V and 5 bases from J, the junction kept 11 bases outside the gene matches. Germline loops: CDR1 MDHEN, CDR2 SYDVKM. CDR3 size: 14 residues. CDR3 DNA sequence: TGTGCCAGCGGAGGACAGGGAGGCCCACACGAGCAGTACGTC. Translating gives CASGGQGGPHEQYV.

This clonotype occurred a few times. This chain joins TRBV7-9 and TRBJ2-3; D is undetermined. V was cut by 5 bases and J by 4 bases, with 10 bases left in between. Germline values: CDR1 SEHNR, CDR2 FQNEAQ (reference sequence). The CDR3 is 13 amino acids. CDR3 region: CASSRLKADTQYF. CDR3 DNA sequence: TGTGCCAGCAGCCGCCTTAAGGCAGATACGCAGTATTTT.

This clonotype came up a few times. CDR3 in amino acids: CASSYRVGGTDTQYF. Here the CDR3 DNA reads TGTGCCAGCAGTTACAGGGTGGGAGGCACAGATACGCAGTATTTT. V and J are TRBV6-5 and TRBJ2-3; a possible D gene is TRBD2 (5 bases). The CDR3 runs to 15 residues. V was cut by 2 bases and J by 1 base, with 10 bases left in between. Germline V lookup: CDR1 MNHEY, CDR2 SVGAGI.

In its sample, this clonotype was seen a few times. V and J are TRBV9 and TRBJ1-1; D remains ambiguous. The germline gives CDR1 SGDLS, CDR2 YYNGEE. V dropped 3 bases and J dropped 8 bases, with 5 bases sitting between them. The CDR3 totals 10 residues. CDR3: CASSAAEAFF. The CDR3 DNA sequence: TGTGCCAGCAGCGCCGCGGAAGCTTTCTTT. The full variable domain, rest sourced from reference TRBV9 and TRBJ1-1, is DSGVTQTPKHLITATGQRVTLRCSPRSGDLSVYWYQQSLDQGLQFLIQYYNGEERAKGNILERFSAQQFPDLHSELNLSSLELGDSALYFCASSAAEAFFGQGTRLTVV.

The chain recombines TRBV20-1 with TRBJ1-1; D is perhaps TRBD1 (5 bases). Per germline, CDR1 DFQATT and CDR2 SNEGSKA (reference sequence). Trimming left V 5 bases short and J 9 bases short, with 16 bases between. This CDR3 is built from 12 residues. The CDR3 sequence is CSAFYGTEKAFF. CDR3 bases: TGCAGTGCTTTCTACGGGACGGAAAAAGCTTTCTTT.

J is TRBJ2-5 and V is TRBV6-1; no firm D call. The V and J ends lost 3 bases and 4 bases respectively, with 12 bases between them. This CDR3 region has 14 residues. Per germline, CDR1 MNHNS and CDR2 SASEGT. CDR3 protein: CASSEGPNGETQYF. The CDR3 coding sequence is TGTGCCAGCAGTGAGGGCCCGAACGGAGAGACCCAGTACTTC.

V and J are TRBV20-1 and TRBJ2-2; the D is unclear. The germline V gene encodes CDR1 DFQATT and CDR2 SNEGSKA (reference sequence). The CDR3 is made up of 14 amino acids. The V end was cut by 6 bases, the J end by 0 bases, with 11 bases between. The CDR3 spells CSAPLAANTGELFF. CDR3 coding DNA: TGCAGTGCCCCATTGGCAGCGAACACCGGGGAGCTGTTTTTT.

This clonotype was picked up a small number of times. The gene calls are TRBV11-2 and TRBJ2-1, with TRBD2 identical over 8 bases. The germline V gene has CDR1 SGHAT and CDR2 FQNNGV. The CDR3 runs to 15 residues. The ends lost 5 bases at V and 5 bases at J; junction bases unmatched: 8. CDR3 coding DNA: TGTGCCAGCAGCCGGCTGGGACTAGAGAACAATGAGCAGTTCTTC. Translated: CASSRLGLENNEQFF.

In this sample, this clonotype turned up many times. V usage is TRBV28 and J usage is TRBJ1-2; D is ambiguous. This CDR3 has 15 residues. V dropped 3 bases and J dropped 8 bases, with 19 bases sitting between them. The germline CDR1 and CDR2 sequences are MDHEN and SYDVKM. The CDR3 region is CASSLIPGPSGGYTF. Written as DNA, the CDR3 is TGTGCCAGCAGTTTGATCCCCGGTCCGAGTGGCGGCTACACCTTC.

The chain combines TRBV28 with TRBJ1-5, with 9 nucleotides matching TRBD1. CDR1 is MDHEN, CDR2 SYDVKM, per germline. Trimming cost V 6 bases and J 7 bases; bases outside gene matches: 10. The length of the CDR3 is 15 residues. The CDR3 region has the DNA TGTGCCAGCAGCCGGGACAGGGTCGGGCGCCAGCCCCAGCATTTT. Translating it yields CASSRDRVGRQPQHF.

The chain has TRBV10-3 and TRBJ2-5; 14 nucleotides agree with TRBD2. The J segment lost 1 base and the V segment lost 7 bases, leaving 5 bases of the junction unmatched. The CDR3 consists of 16 residues. CDR1 and CDR2 from the germline V gene are ENHRY and SYGVKD. The CDR3 DNA sequence: TGTGCCATCATGCGAGGGACTAGCGGGGGCCAAGAGACCCAGTACTTC. Translation gives CAIMRGTSGGQETQYF.

A few counts support this clonotype. J is TRBJ2-1 and V is TRBV2, with D unresolved. V dropped 8 bases and J dropped 9 bases, with 11 bases sitting between them. The CDR3 covers 11 residues. From germline, CDR1 is SNHLY and CDR2 FYNNEI. Here the CDR3 DNA reads TGTGCCAGCCTGGGTCGGGCTGAGCAGTTCTTC. Its protein is CASLGRAEQFF.

This clonotype was seen a few times. The rearrangement links TRBV19 to TRBJ2-5; maybe TRBD1 (5 bases). The ends were cut back, 5 bases at V and 5 bases at J, with 24 bases in the middle. Germline V gene lookup returns CDR1 LNHDA and CDR2 SQIVND (reference sequence). The length of the CDR3 is 17 residues. In DNA form, the CDR3 reads TGTGCCAGTAGTCGAAACCAGGGAAGAGAAATGATGGAGACCCAGTACTTC. This codes for CASSRNQGREMMETQYF.

The chain uses TRBV4-1 and TRBJ1-1; possibly TRBD1 for D (5 bases). Germline assignment: CDR1 MGHRA and CDR2 YSYEKL. Trimming took off 0 bases at V and 8 bases at J, with 16 bases between the two ends. This CDR3 is 15 amino acids long. In nucleotides, the CDR3 is TGCGCCAGCAGCCAAGATACCCGGGACGTACTCGAAGCTTTCTTT. Translating gives CASSQDTRDVLEAFF.